Sequencing of this T cell receptor (beta chain) was carried out in a study of control samples from healthy donors and cancer patients. Germline-derived CDR1 and CDR2 are SGDLS and YYNGEE. The V end was cut by 3 bases, the J end by 0 bases, with 2 bases between. The CDR3 is made up of 12 amino acids. TCRdb keeps only in-frame clones here, not all; method: immunoSEQ multiplex PCR. Of around 84,000 clones detected, roughly 91% appear once; the ten largest clones hold 15% to 18%. In this sample, this clone turned up once. The rearrangement uses TRBV9 and TRBJ2-3; D call uncertain. The sequence came from a man younger than 45 in good health. Source material: blood. CDR3 in amino acids: CASSASTDTQYF. The CDR3, as DNA: TGTGCCAGCAGCGCCAGCACAGATACGCAGTATTTT.